The sequence of this TCR beta chain was determined in a study of blood T cells in healthy people across ages. As for this clonotype: The target antigen is unknown.

Study-wide results and caveats: Age advanced and TCR beta diversity per million T cells fell, roughly linearly.

Combining a sample-barcoded 5' primer with a J-beta primer mix, a second PCR ran for roughly 7 to 12 cycles. TCRdb independently ran MiXCR on the 5' RACE reads; one entry per CDR3 protein. The data show roughly 1,700,000 distinct CDR3 sequences, 28% seen once. The specimen was blood. The sequence was collected from a woman between 25 and 40 years old in good health.

CDR3 in DNA: TGTGCCAGCAACTTGACTAGCGGGAGAGGCTCCTACAATGAGCAGTTCTTC. Translation: CASNLTSGRGSYNEQFF. The rearrangement links TRBV21-1 to TRBJ2-1; the D call of TRBD2 is as the table states it, not checked on the DNA. TRBV21-1 is a pseudogene. This CDR3 region has 17 residues.